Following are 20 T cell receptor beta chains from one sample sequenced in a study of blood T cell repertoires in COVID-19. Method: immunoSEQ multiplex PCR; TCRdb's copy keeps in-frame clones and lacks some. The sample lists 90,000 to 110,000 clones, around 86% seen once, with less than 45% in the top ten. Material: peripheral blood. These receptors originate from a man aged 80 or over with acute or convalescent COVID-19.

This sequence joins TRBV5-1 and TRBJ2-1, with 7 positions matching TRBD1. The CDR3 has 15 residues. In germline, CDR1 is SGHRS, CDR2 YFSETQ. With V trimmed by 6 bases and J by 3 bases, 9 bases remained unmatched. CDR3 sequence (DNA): TGCGCCAGCAACAGGGGTGGGAAGGACTACAATGAGCAGTTCTTC. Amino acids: CASNRGGKDYNEQFF.

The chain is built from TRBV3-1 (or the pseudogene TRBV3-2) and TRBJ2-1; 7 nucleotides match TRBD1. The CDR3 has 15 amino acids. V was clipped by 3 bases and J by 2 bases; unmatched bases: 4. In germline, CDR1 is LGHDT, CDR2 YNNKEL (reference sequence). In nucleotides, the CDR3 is TGTGCCAGCAGCCAGATGACAGGGCCCTACAATGAGCAGTTCTTC. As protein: CASSQMTGPYNEQFF.

The CDR3 DNA sequence: TGTGCCAGCTCACGGGGCCCCCCTTTAGACGCTGAAGCTTTCTTT. Translated, it gives CASSRGPPLDAEAFF. The rearrangement joins TRBV18 to TRBJ1-1; D perhaps matches TRBD1 (5 bases). The CDR3 is 15 amino acids. Germline lookup yields CDR1 KGHSH and CDR2 LQKENI. Trimming took 4 bases from V and 6 from J, leaving 18 bases between them. Combining the CDR3 with reference TRBV18 and TRBJ1-1 gives the whole variable domain NAGVMQNPRHLVRRRGQEARLRCSPMKGHSHVYWYRQLPEEGLKFMVYLQKENIIDESGMPKERFSAEFPKEGPSILRIQQVVRGDSAAYFCASSRGPPLDAEAFFGQGTRLTVV.

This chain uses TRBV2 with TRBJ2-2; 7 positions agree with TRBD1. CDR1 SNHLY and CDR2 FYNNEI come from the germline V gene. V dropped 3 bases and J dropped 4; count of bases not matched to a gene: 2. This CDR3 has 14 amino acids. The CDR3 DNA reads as TGTGCCAGCAGTGACAGGGGGAGCACCGGGGAGCTGTTTTTT. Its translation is CASSDRGSTGELFF.

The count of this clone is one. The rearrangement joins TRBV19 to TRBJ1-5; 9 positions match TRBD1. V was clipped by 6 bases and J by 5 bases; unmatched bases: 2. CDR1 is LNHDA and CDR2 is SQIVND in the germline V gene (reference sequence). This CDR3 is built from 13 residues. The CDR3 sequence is CASRDRGYQPQHF. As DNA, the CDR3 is TGTGCCAGTAGGGACAGGGGCTATCAGCCCCAGCATTTT.

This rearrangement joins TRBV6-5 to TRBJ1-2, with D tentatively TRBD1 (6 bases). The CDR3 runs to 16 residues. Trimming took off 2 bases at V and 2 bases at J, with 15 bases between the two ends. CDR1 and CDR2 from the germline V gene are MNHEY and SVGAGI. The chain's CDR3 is CASSYAGTRSNYGYTF. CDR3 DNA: TGTGCCAGCAGTTACGCTGGGACAAGATCCAACTATGGCTACACCTTC.

The DNA for the CDR3 is TGTGCCAGCAGCATAACCGGGACAGGGAAGGGAAACACCATATATTTT. It translates to CASSITGTGKGNTIYF. The chain uses TRBV5-8 and TRBJ1-3, with 9 bases that match TRBD1. Germline-derived CDR1 and CDR2 are SGHTS and YDEGEE. This CDR3 contains 16 residues. V shed 4 bases, J shed 4 bases, and the junction held 9 bases outside the gene matches.

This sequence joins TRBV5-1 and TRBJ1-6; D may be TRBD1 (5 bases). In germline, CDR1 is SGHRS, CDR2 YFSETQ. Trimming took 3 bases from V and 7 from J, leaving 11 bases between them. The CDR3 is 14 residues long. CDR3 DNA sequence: TGCGCCAGCAGCTCGACAGAATTCAATTCACCCCTCCACTTT. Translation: CASSSTEFNSPLHF. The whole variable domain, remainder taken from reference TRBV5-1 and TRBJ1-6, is KAGVTQTPRYLIKTRGQQVTLSCSPISGHRSVSWYQQTPGQGLQFLFEYFSETQRNKGNFPGRFSGRQFSNSRSEMNVSTLELGDSALYLCASSSTEFNSPLHFGNGTRLTVT.

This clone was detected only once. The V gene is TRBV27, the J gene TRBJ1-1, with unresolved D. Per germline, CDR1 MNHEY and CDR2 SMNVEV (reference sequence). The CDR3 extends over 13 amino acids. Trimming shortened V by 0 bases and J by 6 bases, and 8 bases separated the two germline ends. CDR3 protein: CASSLSRYAEAFF. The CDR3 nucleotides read TGTGCCAGCAGTTTATCGAGGTACGCTGAAGCTTTCTTT.

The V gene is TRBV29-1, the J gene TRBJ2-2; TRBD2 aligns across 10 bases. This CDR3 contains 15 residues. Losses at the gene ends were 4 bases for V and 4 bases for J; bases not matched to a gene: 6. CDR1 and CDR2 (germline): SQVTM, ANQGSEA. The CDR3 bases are TGCAGCGTTGCTGAGAGCGGGAGGGCCACCGGGGAGCTGTTTTTT. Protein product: CSVAESGRATGELFF.

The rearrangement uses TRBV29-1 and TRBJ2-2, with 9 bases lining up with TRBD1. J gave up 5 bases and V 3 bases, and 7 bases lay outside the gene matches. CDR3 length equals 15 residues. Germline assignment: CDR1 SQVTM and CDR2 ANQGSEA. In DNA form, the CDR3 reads TGCAGCGTTGATAATCCTGGACAGGGGACCGGGGAGCTGTTTTTT. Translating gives CSVDNPGQGTGELFF.

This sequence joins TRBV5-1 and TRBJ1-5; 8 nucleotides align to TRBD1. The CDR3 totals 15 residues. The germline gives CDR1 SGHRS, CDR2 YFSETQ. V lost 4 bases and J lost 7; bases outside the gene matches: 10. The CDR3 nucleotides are TGCGCCAGCAGCCAGACAGGGGTAGCTGGACAGCCCCAGCATTTT. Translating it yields CASSQTGVAGQPQHF.

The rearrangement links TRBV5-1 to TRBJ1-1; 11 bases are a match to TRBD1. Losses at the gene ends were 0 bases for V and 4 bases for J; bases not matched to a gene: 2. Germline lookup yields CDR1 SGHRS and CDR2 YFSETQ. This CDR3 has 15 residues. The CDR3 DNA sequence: TGCGCCAGCAGCTTGGCCGGGACAGGGGGCACTGAAGCTTTCTTT. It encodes CASSLAGTGGTEAFF.

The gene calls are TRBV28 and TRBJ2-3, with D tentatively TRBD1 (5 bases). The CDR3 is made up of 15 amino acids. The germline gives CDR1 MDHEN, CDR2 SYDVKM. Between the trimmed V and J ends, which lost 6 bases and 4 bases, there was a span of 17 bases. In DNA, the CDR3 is TGTGCCAGCAGAAATGCTGGGGCCGAGGCAGATACGCAGTATTTT. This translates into CASRNAGAEADTQYF.

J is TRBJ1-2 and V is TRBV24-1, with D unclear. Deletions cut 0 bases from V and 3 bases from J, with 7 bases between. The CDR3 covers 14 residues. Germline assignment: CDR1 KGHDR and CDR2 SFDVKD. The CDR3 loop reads CATSDLNRDYGYTF. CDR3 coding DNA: TGTGCCACCAGTGATTTGAACAGAGACTATGGCTACACCTTC.

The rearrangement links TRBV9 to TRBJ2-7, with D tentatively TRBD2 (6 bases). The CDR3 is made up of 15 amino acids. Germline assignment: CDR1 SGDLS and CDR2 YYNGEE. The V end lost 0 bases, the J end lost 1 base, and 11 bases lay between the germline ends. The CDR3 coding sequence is TGTGCCAGCAGCGTAGCCGCGGGGCCATCCTACGAGCAGTACTTC. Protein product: CASSVAAGPSYEQYF. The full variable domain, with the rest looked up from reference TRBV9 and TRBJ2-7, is DSGVTQTPKHLITATGQRVTLRCSPRSGDLSVYWYQQSLDQGLQFLIQYYNGEERAKGNILERFSAQQFPDLHSELNLSSLELGDSALYFCASSVAAGPSYEQYFGPGTRLTVT.

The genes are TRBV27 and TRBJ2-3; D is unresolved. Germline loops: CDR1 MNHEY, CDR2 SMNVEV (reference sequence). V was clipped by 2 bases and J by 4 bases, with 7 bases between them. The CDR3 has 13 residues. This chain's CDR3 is CASSLDGPDTQYF. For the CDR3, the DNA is TGTGCCAGCAGTTTAGATGGGCCAGATACGCAGTATTTT.

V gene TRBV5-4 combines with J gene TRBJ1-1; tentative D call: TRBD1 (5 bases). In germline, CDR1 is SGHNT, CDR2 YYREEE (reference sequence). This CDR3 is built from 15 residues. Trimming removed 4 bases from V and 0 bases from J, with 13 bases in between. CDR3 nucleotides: TGTGCCAGCAGCCCCAAAACAGGTGTGAACACTGAAGCTTTCTTT. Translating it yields CASSPKTGVNTEAFF.

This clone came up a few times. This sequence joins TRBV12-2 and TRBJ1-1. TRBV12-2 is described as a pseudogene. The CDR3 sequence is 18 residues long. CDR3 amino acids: CASRLVPSGGDGRSGTFF. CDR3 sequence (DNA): TGTGCAAGTCGCTTAGTACCCTCGGGGGGCGATGGGAGATCAGGAACTTTCTTT.

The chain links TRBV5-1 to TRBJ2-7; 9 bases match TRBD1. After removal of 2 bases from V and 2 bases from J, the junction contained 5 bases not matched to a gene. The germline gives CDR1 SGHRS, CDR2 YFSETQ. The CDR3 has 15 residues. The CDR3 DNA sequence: TGCGCCAGCAGCTTACGGGGGACAGGGCCCTACGAGCAGTACTTC. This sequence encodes CASSLRGTGPYEQYF. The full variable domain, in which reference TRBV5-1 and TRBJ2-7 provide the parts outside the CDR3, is KAGVTQTPRYLIKTRGQQVTLSCSPISGHRSVSWYQQTPGQGLQFLFEYFSETQRNKGNFPGRFSGRQFSNSRSEMNVSTLELGDSALYLCASSLRGTGPYEQYFGPGTRLTVT.